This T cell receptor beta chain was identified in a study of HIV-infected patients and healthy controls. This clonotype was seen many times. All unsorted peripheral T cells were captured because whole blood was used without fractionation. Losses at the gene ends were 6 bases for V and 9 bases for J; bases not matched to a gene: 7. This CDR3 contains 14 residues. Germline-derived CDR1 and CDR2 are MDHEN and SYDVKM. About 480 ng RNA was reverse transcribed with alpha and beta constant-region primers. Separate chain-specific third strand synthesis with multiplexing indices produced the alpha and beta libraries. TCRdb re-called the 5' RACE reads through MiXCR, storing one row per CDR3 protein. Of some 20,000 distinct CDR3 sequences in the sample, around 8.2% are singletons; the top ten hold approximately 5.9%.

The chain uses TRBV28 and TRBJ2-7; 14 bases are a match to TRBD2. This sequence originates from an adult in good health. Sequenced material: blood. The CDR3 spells CASSQGLAGVGQYF. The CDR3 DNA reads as TGTGCCAGCAGCCAGGGACTAGCGGGAGTCGGGCAGTACTTC.